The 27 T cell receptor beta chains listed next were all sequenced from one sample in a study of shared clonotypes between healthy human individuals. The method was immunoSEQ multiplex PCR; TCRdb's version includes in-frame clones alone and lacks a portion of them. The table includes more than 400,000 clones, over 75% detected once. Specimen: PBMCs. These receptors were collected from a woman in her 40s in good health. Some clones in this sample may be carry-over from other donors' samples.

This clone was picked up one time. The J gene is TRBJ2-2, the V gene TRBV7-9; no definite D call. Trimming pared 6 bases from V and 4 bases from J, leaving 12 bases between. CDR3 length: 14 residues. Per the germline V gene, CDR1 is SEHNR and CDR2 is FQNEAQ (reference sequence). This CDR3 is CASRSDTRTGELFF. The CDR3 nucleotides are TGTGCCAGCAGATCCGACACGCGCACCGGGGAGCTGTTTTTT.

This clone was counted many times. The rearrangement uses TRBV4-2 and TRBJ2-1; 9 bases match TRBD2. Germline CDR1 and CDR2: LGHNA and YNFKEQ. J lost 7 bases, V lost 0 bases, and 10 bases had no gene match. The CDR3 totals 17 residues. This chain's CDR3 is CASSQDLRAGGGNEQFF. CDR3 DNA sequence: TGTGCCAGCAGCCAAGATCTCAGGGCGGGAGGGGGGAATGAGCAGTTCTTC.

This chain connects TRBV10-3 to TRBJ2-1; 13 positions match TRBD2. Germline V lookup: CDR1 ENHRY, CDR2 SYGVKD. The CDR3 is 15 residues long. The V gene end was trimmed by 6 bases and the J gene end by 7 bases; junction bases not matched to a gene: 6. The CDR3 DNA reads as TGTGCCATCAGCGGGACTAGCGGGGAAAGAAATGAGCAGTTCTTC. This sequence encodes CAISGTSGERNEQFF.

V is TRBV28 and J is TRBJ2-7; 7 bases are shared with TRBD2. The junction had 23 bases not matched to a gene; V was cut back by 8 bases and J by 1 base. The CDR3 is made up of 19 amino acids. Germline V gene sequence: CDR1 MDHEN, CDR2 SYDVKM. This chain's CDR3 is CASHPDPRVASGLSYEQYF. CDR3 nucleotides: TGTGCCAGCCATCCGGACCCCCGAGTGGCTAGCGGATTGTCCTACGAGCAGTACTTC.

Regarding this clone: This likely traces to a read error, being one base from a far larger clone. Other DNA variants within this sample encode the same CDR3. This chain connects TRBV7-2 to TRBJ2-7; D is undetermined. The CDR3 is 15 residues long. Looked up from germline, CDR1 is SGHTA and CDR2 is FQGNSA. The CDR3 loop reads CASSKGRLSSYEQYF. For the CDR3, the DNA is TGTGCCAGCAGCAAAGGGCGGCTAAGCTCCTACGAGCAGTACTTT.

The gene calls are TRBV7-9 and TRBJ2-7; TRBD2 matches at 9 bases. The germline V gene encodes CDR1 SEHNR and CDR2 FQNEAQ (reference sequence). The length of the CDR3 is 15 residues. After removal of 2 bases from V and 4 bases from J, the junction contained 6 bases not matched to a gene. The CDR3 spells CASSLRVAGVYEQYF. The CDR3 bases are TGTGCCAGCAGCTTAAGAGTAGCGGGAGTTTACGAGCAGTACTTC.

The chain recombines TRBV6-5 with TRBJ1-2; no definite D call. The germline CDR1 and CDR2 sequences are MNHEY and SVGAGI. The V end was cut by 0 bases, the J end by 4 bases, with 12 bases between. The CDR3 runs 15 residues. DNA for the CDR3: TGTGCCAGCAGTTACTCGGAGGGTGGTAGCTATGGCTACACCTTC. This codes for CASSYSEGGSYGYTF.

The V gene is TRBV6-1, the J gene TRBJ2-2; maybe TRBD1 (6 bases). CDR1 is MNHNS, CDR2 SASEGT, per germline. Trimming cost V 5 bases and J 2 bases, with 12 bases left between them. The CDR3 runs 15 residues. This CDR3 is CASSIRQANTGELFF. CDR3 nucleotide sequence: TGTGCCAGCAGTATTAGACAGGCAAACACCGGGGAGCTGTTTTTT.

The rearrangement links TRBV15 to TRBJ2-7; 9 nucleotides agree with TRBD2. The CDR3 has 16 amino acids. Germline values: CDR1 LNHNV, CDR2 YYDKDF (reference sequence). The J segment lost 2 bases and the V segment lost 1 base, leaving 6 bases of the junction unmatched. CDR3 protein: CATSRGLAGSTYEQYF. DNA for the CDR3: TGTGCCACCAGCAGAGGTCTAGCGGGATCTACCTACGAGCAGTACTTC.

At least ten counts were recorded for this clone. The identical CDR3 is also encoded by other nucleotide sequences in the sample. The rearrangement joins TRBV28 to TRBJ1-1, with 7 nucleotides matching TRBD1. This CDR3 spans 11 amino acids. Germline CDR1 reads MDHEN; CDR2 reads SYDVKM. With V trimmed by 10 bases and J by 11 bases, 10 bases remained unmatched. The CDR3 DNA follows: TGTGCCACCAGGGACAGTATGTGGGCTTTCTTT. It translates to CATRDSMWAFF.

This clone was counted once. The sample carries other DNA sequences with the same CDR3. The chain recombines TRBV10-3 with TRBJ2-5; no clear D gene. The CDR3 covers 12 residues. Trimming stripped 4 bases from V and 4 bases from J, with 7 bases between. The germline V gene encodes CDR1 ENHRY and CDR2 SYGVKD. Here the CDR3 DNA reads TGTGCCATCAGTGCCTCTACAGAGACCCAGTACTTC. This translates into CAISASTETQYF.

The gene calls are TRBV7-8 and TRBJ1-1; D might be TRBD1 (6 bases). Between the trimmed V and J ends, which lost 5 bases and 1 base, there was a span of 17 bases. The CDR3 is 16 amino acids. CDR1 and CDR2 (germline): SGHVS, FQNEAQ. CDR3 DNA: TGTGCCAGCAGCCCGGCGACAGGCTTTAAGAACACTGAAGCTTTCTTT. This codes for CASSPATGFKNTEAFF.

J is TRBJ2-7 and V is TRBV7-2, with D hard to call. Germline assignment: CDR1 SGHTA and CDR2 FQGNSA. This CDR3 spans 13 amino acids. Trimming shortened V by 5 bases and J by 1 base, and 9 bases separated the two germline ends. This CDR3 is CASSTRGSYEQYF. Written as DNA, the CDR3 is TGTGCCAGCAGCACCCGCGGTTCCTACGAGCAGTACTTC.

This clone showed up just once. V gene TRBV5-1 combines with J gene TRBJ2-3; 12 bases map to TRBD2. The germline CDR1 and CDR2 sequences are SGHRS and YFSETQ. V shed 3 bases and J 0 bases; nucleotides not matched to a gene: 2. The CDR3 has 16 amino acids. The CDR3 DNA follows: TGCGCCAGCAGCTCAGGACTAGCGGGAAGCACAGATACGCAGTATTTT. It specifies CASSSGLAGSTDTQYF. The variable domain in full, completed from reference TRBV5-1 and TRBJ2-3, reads KAGVTQTPRYLIKTRGQQVTLSCSPISGHRSVSWYQQTPGQGLQFLFEYFSETQRNKGNFPGRFSGRQFSNSRSEMNVSTLELGDSALYLCASSSGLAGSTDTQYFGPGTRLTVL.

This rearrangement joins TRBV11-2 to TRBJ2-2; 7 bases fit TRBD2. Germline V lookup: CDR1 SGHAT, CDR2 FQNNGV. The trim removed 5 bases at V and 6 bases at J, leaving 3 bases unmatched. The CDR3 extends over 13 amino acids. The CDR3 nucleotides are TGTGCCAGCAGCCGGACTAGGGCCGGGGAGCTGTTTTTT. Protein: CASSRTRAGELFF. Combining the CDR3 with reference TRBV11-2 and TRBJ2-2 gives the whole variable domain EAGVAQSPRYKIIEKRQSVAFWCNPISGHATLYWYQQILGQGPKLLIQFQNNGVVDDSQLPKDRFSAERLKGVDSTLKIQPAKLEDSAVYLCASSRTRAGELFFGEGSRLTVL.

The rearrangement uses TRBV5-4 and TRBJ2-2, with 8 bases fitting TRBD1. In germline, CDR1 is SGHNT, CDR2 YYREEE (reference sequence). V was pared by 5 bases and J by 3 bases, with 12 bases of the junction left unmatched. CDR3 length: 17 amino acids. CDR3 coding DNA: TGTGCCAGCAGTTTAGTGCCGGGACAGGTTGACACCGGGGAGCTGTTTTTT. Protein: CASSLVPGQVDTGELFF. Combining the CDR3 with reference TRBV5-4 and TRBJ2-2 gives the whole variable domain ETGVTQSPTHLIKTRGQQVTLRCSSQSGHNTVSWYQQALGQGPQFIFQYYREEENGRGNFPPRFSGLQFPNYSSELNVNALELDDSALYLCASSLVPGQVDTGELFFGEGSRLTVL.

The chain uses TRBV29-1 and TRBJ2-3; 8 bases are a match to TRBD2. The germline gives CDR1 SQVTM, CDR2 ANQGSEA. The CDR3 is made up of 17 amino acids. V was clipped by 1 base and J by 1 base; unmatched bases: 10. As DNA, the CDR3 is TGCAGCGTTGAAGCCCCTCGGACTAGCTCCGGCACAGATACGCAGTATTTT. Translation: CSVEAPRTSSGTDTQYF.

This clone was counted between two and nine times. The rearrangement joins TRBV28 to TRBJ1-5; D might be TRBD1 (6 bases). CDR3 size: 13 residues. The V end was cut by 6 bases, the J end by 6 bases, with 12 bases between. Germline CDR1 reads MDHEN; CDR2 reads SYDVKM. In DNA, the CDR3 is TGTGCCAGCAGATCACAGGGAGGTCAGCCCCAGCATTTT. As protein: CASRSQGGQPQHF.

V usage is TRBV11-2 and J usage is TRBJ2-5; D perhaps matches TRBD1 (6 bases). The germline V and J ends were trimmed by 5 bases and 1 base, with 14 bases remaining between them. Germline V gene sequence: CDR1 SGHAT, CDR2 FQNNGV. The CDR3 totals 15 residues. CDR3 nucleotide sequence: TGTGCCAGCAGCCTCGAATGGACAGCCCAAGAGACCCAGTACTTC. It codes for CASSLEWTAQETQYF.

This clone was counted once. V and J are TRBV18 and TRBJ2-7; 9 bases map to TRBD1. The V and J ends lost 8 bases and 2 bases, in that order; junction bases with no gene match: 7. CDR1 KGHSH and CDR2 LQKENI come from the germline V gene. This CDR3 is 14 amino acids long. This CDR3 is CASRPGQGTYEQYF. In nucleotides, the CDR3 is TGTGCCAGCCGACCGGGACAGGGCACCTACGAGCAGTACTTC.

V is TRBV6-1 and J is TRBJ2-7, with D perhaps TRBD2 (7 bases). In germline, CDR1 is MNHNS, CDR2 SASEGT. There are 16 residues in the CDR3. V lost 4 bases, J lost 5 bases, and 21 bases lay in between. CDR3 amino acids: CASSVRAGGAFNEQYF. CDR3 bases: TGTGCCAGCAGTGTCCGGGCTGGGGGGGCTTTCAACGAGCAGTACTTC.

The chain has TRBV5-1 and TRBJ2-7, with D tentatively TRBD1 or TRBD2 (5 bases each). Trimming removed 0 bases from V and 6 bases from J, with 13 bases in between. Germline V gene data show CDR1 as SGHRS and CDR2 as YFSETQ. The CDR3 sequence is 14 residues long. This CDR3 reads CASSLGDVSSEQYF. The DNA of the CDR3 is TGCGCCAGCAGCTTGGGGGACGTGTCCAGCGAGCAGTACTTC.

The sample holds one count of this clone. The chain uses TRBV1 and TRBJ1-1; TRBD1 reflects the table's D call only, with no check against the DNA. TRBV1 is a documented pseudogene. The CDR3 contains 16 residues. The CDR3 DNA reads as TGCACCAGCAGCCCCCGGGACAGGGGAGTGAACACTGAAGCTTTCTTT. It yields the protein CTSSPRDRGVNTEAFF.

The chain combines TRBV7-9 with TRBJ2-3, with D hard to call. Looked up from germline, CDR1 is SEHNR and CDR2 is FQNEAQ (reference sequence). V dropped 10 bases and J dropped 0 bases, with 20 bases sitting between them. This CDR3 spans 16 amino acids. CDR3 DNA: TGTGCCACGAACGTTCCCGGATCAACTAGCACAGATACGCAGTATTTT. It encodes CATNVPGSTSTDTQYF.

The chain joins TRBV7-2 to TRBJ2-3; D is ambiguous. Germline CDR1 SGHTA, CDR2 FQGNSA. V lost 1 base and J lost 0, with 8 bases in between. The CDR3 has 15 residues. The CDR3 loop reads CASSLVIGSTDTQYF. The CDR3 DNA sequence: TGTGCCAGCAGCTTAGTCATAGGAAGCACAGATACGCAGTATTTT.

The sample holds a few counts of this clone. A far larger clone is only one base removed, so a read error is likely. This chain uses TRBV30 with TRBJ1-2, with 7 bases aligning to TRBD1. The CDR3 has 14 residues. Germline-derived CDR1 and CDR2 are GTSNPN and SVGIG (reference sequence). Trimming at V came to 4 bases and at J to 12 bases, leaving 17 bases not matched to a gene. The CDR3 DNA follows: TGTGCCTGGAACGGCAAAGGTGGCGTAGGGGGCCACACCTTC. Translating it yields CAWNGKGGVGGHTF.

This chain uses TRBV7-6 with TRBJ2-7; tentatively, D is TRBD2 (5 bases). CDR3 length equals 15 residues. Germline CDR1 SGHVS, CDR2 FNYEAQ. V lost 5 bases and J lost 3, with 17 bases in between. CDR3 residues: CASSPNPGNNYEQYF. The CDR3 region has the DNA TGTGCCAGCAGCCCCAACCCGGGAAACAACTACGAGCAGTACTTC.